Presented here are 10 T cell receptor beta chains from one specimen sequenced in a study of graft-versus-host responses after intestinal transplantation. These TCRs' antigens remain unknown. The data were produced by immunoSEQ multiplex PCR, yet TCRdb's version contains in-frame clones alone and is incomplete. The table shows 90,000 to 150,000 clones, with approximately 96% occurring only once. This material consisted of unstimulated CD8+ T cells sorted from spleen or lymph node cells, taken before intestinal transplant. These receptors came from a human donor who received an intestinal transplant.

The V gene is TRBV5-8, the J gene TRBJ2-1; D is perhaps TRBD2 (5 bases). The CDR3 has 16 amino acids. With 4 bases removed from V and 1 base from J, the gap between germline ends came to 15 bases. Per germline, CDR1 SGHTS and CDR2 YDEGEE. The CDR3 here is CASSNSGYPSYNEQFF. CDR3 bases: TGTGCCAGCAGCAACAGCGGATACCCTTCCTACAATGAGCAGTTCTTC.

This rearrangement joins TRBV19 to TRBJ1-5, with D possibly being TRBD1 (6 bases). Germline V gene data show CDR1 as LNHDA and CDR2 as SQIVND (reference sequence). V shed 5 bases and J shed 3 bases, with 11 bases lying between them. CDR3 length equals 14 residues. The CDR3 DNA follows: TGTGCCAGTAGTTCCTGGGACACCAATCAGCCCCAGCATTTT. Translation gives CASSSWDTNQPQHF. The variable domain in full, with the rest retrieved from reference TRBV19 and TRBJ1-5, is DGGITQSPKYLFRKEGQNVTLSCEQNLNHDAMYWYRQDPGQGLRLIYYSQIVNDFQKGDIAEGYSVSREKKESFPLTVTSAQKNPTAFYLCASSSWDTNQPQHFGDGTRLSIL.

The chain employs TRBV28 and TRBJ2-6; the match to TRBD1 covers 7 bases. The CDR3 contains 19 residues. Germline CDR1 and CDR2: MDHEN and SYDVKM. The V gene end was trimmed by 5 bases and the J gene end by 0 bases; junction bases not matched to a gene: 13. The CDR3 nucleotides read TGTGCCAGCAGTGGGCCGACAGGGCCAACACACTCTGGGGCCAACGTCCTGACTTTC. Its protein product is CASSGPTGPTHSGANVLTF.

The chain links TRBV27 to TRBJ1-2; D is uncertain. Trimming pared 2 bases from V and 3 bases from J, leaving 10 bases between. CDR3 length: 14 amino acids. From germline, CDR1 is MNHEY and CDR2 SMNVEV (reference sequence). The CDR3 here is CASSLMRTDYGYTF. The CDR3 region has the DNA TGTGCCAGCAGTTTAATGAGGACCGACTATGGCTACACCTTC.

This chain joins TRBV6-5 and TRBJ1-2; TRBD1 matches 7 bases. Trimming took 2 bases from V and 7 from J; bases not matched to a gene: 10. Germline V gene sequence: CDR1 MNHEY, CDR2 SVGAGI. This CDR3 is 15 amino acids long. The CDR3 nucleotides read TGTGCCAGCAGTTACACGGGAGGGGGCGGCAGTGGCTACACCTTC. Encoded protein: CASSYTGGGGSGYTF.

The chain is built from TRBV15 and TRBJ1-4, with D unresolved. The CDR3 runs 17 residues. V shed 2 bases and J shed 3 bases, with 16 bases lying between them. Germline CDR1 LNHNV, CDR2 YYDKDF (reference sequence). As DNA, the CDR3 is TGTGCCACCAGCAGACCCTTAGTCATGGGCCCTAATGAAAAACTGTTTTTT. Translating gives CATSRPLVMGPNEKLFF.

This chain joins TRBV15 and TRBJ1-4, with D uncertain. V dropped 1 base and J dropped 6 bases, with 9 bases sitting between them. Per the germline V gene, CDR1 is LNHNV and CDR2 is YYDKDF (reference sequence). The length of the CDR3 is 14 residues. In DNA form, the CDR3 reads TGTGCCACCAGCAGAGGGACGGATGATGAAAAACTGTTTTTT. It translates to CATSRGTDDEKLFF.

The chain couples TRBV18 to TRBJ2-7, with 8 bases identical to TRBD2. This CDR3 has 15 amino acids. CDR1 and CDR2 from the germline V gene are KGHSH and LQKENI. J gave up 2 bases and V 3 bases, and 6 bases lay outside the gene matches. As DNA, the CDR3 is TGTGCCAGCTCACCCTCTTCCGGGGGGGCCTACGAGCAGTACTTC. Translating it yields CASSPSSGGAYEQYF.

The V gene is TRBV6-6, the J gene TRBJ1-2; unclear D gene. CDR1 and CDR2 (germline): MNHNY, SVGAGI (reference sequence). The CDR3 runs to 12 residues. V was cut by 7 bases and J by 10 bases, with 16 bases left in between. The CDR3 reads CASNPGGWDYTF. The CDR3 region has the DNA TGTGCCAGCAACCCCGGCGGGTGGGACTACACCTTC.

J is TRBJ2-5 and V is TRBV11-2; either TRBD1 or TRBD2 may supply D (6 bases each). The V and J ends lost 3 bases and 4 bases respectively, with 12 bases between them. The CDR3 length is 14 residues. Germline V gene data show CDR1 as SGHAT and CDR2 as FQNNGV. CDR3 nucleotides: TGTGCCAGCAGCTTGAATAAGGGGGGAGAGACCCAGTACTTC. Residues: CASSLNKGGETQYF.